This note documents a single T cell receptor beta chain sequence. The deep-level immunoSEQ assay was used. The input for sorted-subset replicate PCRs was approximately 200 ng DNA, about 30,000 T cell genomes. In the original analysis: ImmunoSEQ sequences covered only the junction and lacked quality scores; filtering therefore differed. Clones were sequenced by immunoSEQ multiplex PCR, and TCRdb holds only the in-frame ones, with some missing. That table supplies the V and J calls and clone size; D and trimming were determined from the DNA. The sample includes about 2,100,000 clones, 85% to 95% of them seen just once. Naive CD8 cells comprised CD45RO-negative, CCR7-positively selected cells, excluding terminally differentiated effector memory CD45RA+ cells. This CDR3 has 13 amino acids. V lost 1 base, J lost 8 bases, and 9 bases lay in between. Germline V gene lookup returns CDR1 SEHNR and CDR2 FQNEAQ (reference sequence).

The data are from a study of shared clonotypes between healthy human individuals. Study overall: The cohort comprised a couple of women and a few men. Their ages spanned 18 to 49 years.

This receptor was identified in a man between 18 and 29 years old in good health. Some clones in this sample may be carry-over from other donors' samples. Source material: naive CD8+ T cells from PBMCs. The rearrangement joins TRBV7-9 to TRBJ2-1, with D uncertain. Written as DNA, the CDR3 is TGTGCCAGCAGCTTAGGATCGGCTTATGAGCAGTTCTTC. Its translation: CASSLGSAYEQFF.